The 17 T cell receptor beta chains below were found in one sample sequenced in a study of shared clonotypes between healthy human individuals. Assay: immunoSEQ multiplex PCR; the TCRdb copy retains only in-frame clones and omits some. The sample lists some 1.5 million clones; over 95% were seen once. The sequenced material came from naive CD4+ T cells sorted from blood. Sample subset: CD45RA+ positively selected. The receptors were sampled from a young man in good health.

V is TRBV11-2 and J is TRBJ2-5, with D uncertain. V lost 2 bases to trimming and J lost 3 bases, with 10 bases between them. Per germline, CDR1 SGHAT and CDR2 FQNNGV. The CDR3 contains 14 residues. CDR3 residues: CASSLSHAKETQYF. CDR3 sequence (DNA): TGTGCCAGCAGCTTATCCCACGCAAAAGAGACCCAGTACTTC.

The V call is TRBV18, the J call TRBJ1-1; unclear D gene. This CDR3 contains 15 residues. V lost 0 bases, J lost 2 bases, and 10 bases lay in between. Germline lookup yields CDR1 KGHSH and CDR2 LQKENI. The CDR3 here is CASSPPSHSNTEAFF. In DNA, the CDR3 is TGTGCCAGCTCACCACCTTCACACAGTAACACTGAAGCTTTCTTT.

This chain connects TRBV29-1 to TRBJ2-5; 7 bases agree with TRBD2. Germline V lookup: CDR1 SQVTM, CDR2 ANQGSEA. Trimming took 3 bases from V and 6 from J; bases not matched to a gene: 10. There are 14 residues in the CDR3. The CDR3 DNA is TGCAGCGTTGACTCTAGCGGCGCAGGGAAGACCCAGTACTTC. Translated, it gives CSVDSSGAGKTQYF.

V is TRBV18 and J is TRBJ2-7, with no clear D. The V gene lost 3 bases and the J gene lost 6 bases, with 9 bases spanning the gap. CDR1 and CDR2 (germline): KGHSH, LQKENI. The CDR3 spans 12 residues. This CDR3 reads CASSPSVGEQYF. CDR3 sequence (DNA): TGTGCCAGCTCACCCTCAGTTGGCGAGCAGTACTTC.

The chain couples TRBV2 to TRBJ2-2; no reliable D call. CDR3 length equals 14 residues. CDR1 and CDR2 (germline): SNHLY, FYNNEI. V dropped 0 bases and J dropped 6 bases, with 8 bases sitting between them. As DNA, the CDR3 is TGTGCCAGCAGTGAAGCGCTTGGGGCCGGGGAGCTGTTTTTT. This translates into CASSEALGAGELFF.

The chain employs TRBV6-5 and TRBJ2-5; no reliable D call. Trimming removed 6 bases at V and 0 bases at J, with 11 bases between. The V gene's germline CDR1 is MNHEY and CDR2 SVGAGI. This CDR3 region has 14 residues. The CDR3 DNA reads TGTGCCAGCAGCCTCCACCAGTACCAAGAGACCCAGTACTTC. Protein: CASSLHQYQETQYF.

The chain is built from TRBV7-9 and TRBJ2-7, with 7 bases that match TRBD1. CDR3 length equals 16 residues. Germline V gene data show CDR1 as SEHNR and CDR2 as FQNEAQ (reference sequence). V gave up 5 bases and J gave up 2 bases; unmatched junction bases: 12. The CDR3 here is CASSERGGLGTYEQYF. The CDR3 DNA follows: TGTGCCAGCAGCGAGAGAGGGGGCTTGGGGACCTACGAGCAGTACTTC.

The chain has TRBV28 and TRBJ2-7; 12 bases line up with TRBD2. J gave up 4 bases and V 6 bases, and 22 bases lay outside the gene matches. This CDR3 comprises 20 residues. Looked up from germline, CDR1 is MDHEN and CDR2 is SYDVKM. CDR3 in amino acids: CASRHNPRASGRAVFYEQYF. CDR3 DNA: TGTGCCAGCAGGCACAACCCTAGGGCTAGCGGGAGGGCGGTGTTTTACGAGCAGTACTTC.

This clone was recorded only once. The V and J genes are TRBV15 and TRBJ2-3; tentative D call: TRBD2 (6 bases). CDR3 length: 14 residues. CDR1 and CDR2 (germline): LNHNV, YYDKDF (reference sequence). V gave up 5 bases and J gave up 0 bases, with 9 bases separating them. The CDR3 bases are TGTGCCACCAGCCAGCGGGCTAGCACAGATACGCAGTATTTT. Protein: CATSQRASTDTQYF. Full variable domain (outside the CDR3, taken from reference TRBV15 and TRBJ2-3): DAMVIQNPRYQVTQFGKPVTLSCSQTLNHNVMYWYQQKSSQAPKLLFHYYDKDFNNEADTPDNFQSRRPNTSFCFLDIRSPGLGDTAMYLCATSQRASTDTQYFGPGTRLTVL.

This chain connects TRBV11-2 to TRBJ2-7; TRBD2 agrees at 7 bases. CDR1 is SGHAT, CDR2 FQNNGV, per germline. The CDR3 has 14 amino acids. The J segment lost 5 bases and the V segment lost 5 bases, leaving 9 bases of the junction unmatched. The CDR3 DNA follows: TGTGCCAGCAGCCCGAGGACTAGATCCCACGAGCAGTACTTC. Encoded protein: CASSPRTRSHEQYF.

This clone occurred a few times. The rearrangement uses TRBV19 and TRBJ1-5; 7 bases match TRBD1. Germline values: CDR1 LNHDA, CDR2 SQIVND (reference sequence). The CDR3 length is 17 residues. J gave up 3 bases and V 4 bases, and 12 bases lay outside the gene matches. The CDR3 nucleotides are TGTGCCAGTAGTACCTCCAATAGACAGGGACTCAATCAGCCCCAGCATTTT. Protein product: CASSTSNRQGLNQPQHF.

V usage is TRBV28 and J usage is TRBJ1-1; 8 positions agree with TRBD1. Trimming took 5 bases from V and 0 from J; bases not matched to a gene: 5. This CDR3 has 15 amino acids. CDR1 and CDR2 from the germline V gene are MDHEN and SYDVKM. CDR3 loop: CASSKGQGLNTEAFF. CDR3 DNA sequence: TGTGCCAGCAGTAAAGGACAGGGTTTGAACACTGAAGCTTTCTTT.

The V gene is TRBV7-9, the J gene TRBJ2-1; either TRBD1 or TRBD2 may fit D (5 bases each). The CDR3 is 12 amino acids. The germline V gene has CDR1 SEHNR and CDR2 FQNEAQ (reference sequence). Trimming took off 6 bases at V and 7 bases at J, with 10 bases between the two ends. The CDR3 nucleotides read TGTGCCAGCAGGGGACCTAGGAATGAGCAGTTCTTC. As protein: CASRGPRNEQFF.

The chain carries TRBV27 and TRBJ2-3; D gene unclear. Germline-derived CDR1 and CDR2 are MNHEY and SMNVEV (reference sequence). Trimming left V 1 base short and J 0 bases short, with 8 bases between. The length of the CDR3 is 15 residues. The CDR3 here is CASSLFQASTDTQYF. DNA for the CDR3: TGTGCCAGCAGTTTATTCCAGGCTAGCACAGATACGCAGTATTTT.

The chain employs TRBV28 and TRBJ1-1; a possible D gene is TRBD1 (5 bases). The CDR3 consists of 10 residues. The germline gives CDR1 MDHEN, CDR2 SYDVKM. Trimming took off 7 bases at V and 9 bases at J, with 9 bases between the two ends. CDR3 region: CASNAGKAFF. The CDR3 nucleotides are TGTGCCAGCAACGCAGGGAAAGCTTTCTTT.

The genes are TRBV2 and TRBJ2-2; 9 nucleotides match TRBD1. J gave up 7 bases and V 7 bases, and 7 bases lay outside the gene matches. The CDR3 is 14 amino acids. Germline V gives CDR1 SNHLY, CDR2 FYNNEI. CDR3 sequence (DNA): TGTGCCAGCAACAGACAGGGGGGTAGCGGGGAGCTGTTTTTT. It yields the protein CASNRQGGSGELFF.

The rearrangement uses TRBV5-8 and TRBJ2-3; tentatively, D is TRBD2 (6 bases). Trimming shortened V by 4 bases and J by 5 bases, and 17 bases separated the two germline ends. Germline CDR1 and CDR2: SGHTS and YDEGEE. CDR3 size: 15 residues. CDR3 nucleotide sequence: TGTGCCAGCAGCACCGGACTAAGATTGGGAGATACGCAGTATTTT. Translating gives CASSTGLRLGDTQYF.